This TCR beta chain was observed in a study of cytomegalovirus exposure and HLA in healthy donors. On the study more broadly: Of all 400 or so donors who were genotyped, 70% to 85% belonged to the Caucasian-associated ancestry cluster. Broader study findings: What a later analysis showed was that several of the most significant clusters appeared linked to common viral pathogens. In a later analysis, V- and J-gene trimming of beta chains associated with a DCLRE1C missense variant, replicated independently.

PCR was performed using 60 Vbeta and 13 Jbeta primers. Measured with immunoSEQ multiplex PCR; TCRdb has only the in-frame clones, and not every one. The listing records approximately 79,000 clones. In the case of this clone: Its antigen is unknown.

Though probably carrying unrecorded immune exposures, donors were nominally healthy at sampling. V lost 2 bases and J lost 2, with 12 bases in between. This CDR3 spans 15 amino acids. The germline V gene has CDR1 MGHRA and CDR2 YSYEKL. This receptor was identified in a boy aged 10-17 years in good health and CMV-seronegative. Material: PBMCs. This chain joins TRBV4-1 and TRBJ1-2; no definite D call. In DNA form, the CDR3 reads TGCGCCAGCAGCCAAAATCAGTCCCCAAACTATGGCTACACCTTC. It translates to CASSQNQSPNYGYTF.